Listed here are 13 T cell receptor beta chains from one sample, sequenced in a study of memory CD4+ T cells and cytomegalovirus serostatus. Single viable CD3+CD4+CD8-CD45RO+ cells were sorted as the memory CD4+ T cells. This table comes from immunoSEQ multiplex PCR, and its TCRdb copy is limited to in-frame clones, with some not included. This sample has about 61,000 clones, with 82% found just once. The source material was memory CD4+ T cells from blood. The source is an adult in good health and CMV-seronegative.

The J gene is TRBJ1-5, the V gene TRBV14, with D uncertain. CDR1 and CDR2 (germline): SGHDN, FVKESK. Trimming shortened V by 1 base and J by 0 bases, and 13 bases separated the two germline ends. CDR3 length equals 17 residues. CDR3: CASSQGLAHHSNQPQHF. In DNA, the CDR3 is TGTGCCAGCAGCCAAGGTTTAGCACACCATAGCAATCAGCCCCAGCATTTT.

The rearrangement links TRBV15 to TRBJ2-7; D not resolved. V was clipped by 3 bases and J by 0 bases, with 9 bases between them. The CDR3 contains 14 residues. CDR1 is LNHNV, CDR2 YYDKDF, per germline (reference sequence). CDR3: CATSRTYSSYEQYF. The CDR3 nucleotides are TGTGCCACCAGCAGGACTTATTCCTCCTACGAGCAGTACTTC.

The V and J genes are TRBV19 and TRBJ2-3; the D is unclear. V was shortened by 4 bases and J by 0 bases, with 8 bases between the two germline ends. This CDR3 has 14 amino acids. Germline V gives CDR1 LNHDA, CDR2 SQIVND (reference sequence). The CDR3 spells CASSNSRSTDTQYF. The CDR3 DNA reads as TGTGCCAGTAGTAATAGCAGGAGCACAGATACGCAGTATTTT.

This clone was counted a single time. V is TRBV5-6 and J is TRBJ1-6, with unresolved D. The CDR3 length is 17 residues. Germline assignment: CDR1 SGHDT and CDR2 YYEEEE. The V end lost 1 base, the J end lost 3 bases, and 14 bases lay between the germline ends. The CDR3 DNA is TGTGCCAGCAGCTTGAGGCAGGCTTCGAACTATAATTCACCCCTCCACTTT. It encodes CASSLRQASNYNSPLHF.

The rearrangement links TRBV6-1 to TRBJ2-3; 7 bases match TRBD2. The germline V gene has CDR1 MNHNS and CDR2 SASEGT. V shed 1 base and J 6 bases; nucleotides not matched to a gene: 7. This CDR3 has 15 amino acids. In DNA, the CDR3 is TGTGCCAGCAGTGAAGGGCGAGCGGGGAGGGATACGCAGTATTTT. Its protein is CASSEGRAGRDTQYF.

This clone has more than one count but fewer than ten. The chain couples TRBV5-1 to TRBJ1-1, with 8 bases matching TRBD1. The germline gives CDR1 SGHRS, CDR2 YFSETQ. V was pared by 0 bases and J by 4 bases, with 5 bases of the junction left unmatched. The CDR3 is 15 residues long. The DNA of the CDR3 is TGCGCCAGCAGCTTGGTCCAGGGGGCGGGCACTGAAGCTTTCTTT. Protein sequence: CASSLVQGAGTEAFF.

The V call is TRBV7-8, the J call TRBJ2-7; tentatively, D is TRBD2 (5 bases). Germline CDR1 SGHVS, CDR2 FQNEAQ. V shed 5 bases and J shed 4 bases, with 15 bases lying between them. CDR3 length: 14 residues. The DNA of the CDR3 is TGTGCCAGCAGCCGTACTAGTCGCCGTTACGAGCAGTACTTC. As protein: CASSRTSRRYEQYF.

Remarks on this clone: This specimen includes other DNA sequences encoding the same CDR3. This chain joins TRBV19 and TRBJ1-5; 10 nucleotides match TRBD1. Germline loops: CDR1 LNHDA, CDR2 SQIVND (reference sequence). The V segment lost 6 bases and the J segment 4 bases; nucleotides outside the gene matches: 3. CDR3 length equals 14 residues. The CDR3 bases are TGTGCCAGTAGCCGGGACAGGGGTAATCAGCCCCAGCATTTT. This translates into CASSRDRGNQPQHF.

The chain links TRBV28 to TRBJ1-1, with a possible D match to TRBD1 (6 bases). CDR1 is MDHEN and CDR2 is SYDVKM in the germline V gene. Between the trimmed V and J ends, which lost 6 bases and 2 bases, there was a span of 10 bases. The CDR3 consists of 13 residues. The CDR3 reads CASREQGNTEAFF. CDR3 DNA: TGTGCCAGCAGAGAACAGGGTAACACTGAAGCTTTCTTT.

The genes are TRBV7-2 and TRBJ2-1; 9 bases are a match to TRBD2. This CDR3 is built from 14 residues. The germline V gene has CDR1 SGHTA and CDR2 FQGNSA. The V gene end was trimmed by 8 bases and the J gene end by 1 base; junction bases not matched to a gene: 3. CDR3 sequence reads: CASDSGRSYNEQFF. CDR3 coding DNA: TGTGCCAGCGATAGCGGGAGATCCTACAATGAGCAGTTCTTC.

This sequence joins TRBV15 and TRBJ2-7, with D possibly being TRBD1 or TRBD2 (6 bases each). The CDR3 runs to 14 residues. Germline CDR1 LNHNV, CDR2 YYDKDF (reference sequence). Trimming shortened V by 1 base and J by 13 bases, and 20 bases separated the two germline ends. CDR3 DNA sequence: TGTGCCACCAGCAGAGCGGGGGCCTCAGGGCACTCATACTTC. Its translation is CATSRAGASGHSYF. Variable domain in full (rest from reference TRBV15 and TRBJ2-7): DAMVIQNPRYQVTQFGKPVTLSCSQTLNHNVMYWYQQKSSQAPKLLFHYYDKDFNNEADTPDNFQSRRPNTSFCFLDIRSPGLGDTAMYLCATSRAGASGHSYFGPGTRLTVT.

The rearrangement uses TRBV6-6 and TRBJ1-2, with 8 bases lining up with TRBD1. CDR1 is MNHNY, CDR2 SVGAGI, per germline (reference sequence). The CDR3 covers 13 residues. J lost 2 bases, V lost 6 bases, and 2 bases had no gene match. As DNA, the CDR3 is TGTGCCAGCAGGAGACAGGGGAACTATGGCTACACCTTC. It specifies CASRRQGNYGYTF.

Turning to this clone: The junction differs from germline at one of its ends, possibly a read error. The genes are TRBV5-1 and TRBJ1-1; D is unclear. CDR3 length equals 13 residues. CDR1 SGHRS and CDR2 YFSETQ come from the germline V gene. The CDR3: CASSLTLNTEAFF. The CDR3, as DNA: TGTGCCAGCAGCTTGACACTAAACACTGAAGCTTTCTTT.